This is a list of T cell receptor beta chains from one sample in a study of T-cell reconstitution after alpha-beta-depleted transplantation in children. TCRdb re-called the PCR reads with MiXCR, one entry per CDR3 protein. The sample carries around 250,000 distinct CDR3 sequences, approximately 9.8% recorded once. The sequenced sample was PBMCs from the stem cell graft donor, obtained from the stem cell graft. The receptor source for this set is a human donor who donated a stem cell graft to a child with SCID. The CDR3 runs from the conserved cysteine through the conserved F or W. The order of the fields is J gene, D gene, V gene, clone size, CDR3 protein, CDR3 DNA. A D gene is named only where the DNA matches it firmly. Expanded clones are given a class, and other clones once, few, many or no size at all.

TRBJ2-3 | . | TRBV29-1 | few | CSVEGYSTDTQYF | TGCAGCGTTGAAGGCTACAGCACAGATACGCAGTATTTT
TRBJ2-7 | . | TRBV25-1 | many | CASSWGYEQYF | TGTGCCAGCAGTTGGGGCTACGAGCAGTACTTC
TRBJ1-1 | . | TRBV2 | . | CASSVGGTNTEAFF | TGTGCCAGCAGTGTCGGTGGGACGAACACTGAAGCTTTCTTT
TRBJ2-3 | TRBD1 | TRBV5-1 | . | CASRPGQGTTGTDTQYF | TGCGCCAGCAGACCGGGACAGGGGACCACCGGCACAGATACGCAGTATTTT
TRBJ2-5 | . | TRBV25-1 | . | CASSESPGPPETQYF | TGTGCCAGCAGTGAATCTCCCGGGCCTCCGGAGACCCAGTACTTC
TRBJ2-1 | TRBD2 | TRBV20-1 | few | CSATRGLAGVNEQFF | TGCAGTGCGACCCGGGGACTAGCGGGGGTCAATGAGCAGTTCTTC
TRBJ2-5 | . | TRBV7-9 | few | CASSSWAGVAPQETQYF | TGTGCCAGCAGCTCCTGGGCAGGGGTAGCCCCCCAAGAGACCCAGTACTTC
TRBJ2-4 | . | TRBV6-8 | few | CASSYLLTGRGKNIQYF | TGTGCCAGCAGTTACCTACTGACAGGACGGGGCAAAAACATTCAGTACTTC
TRBJ1-3 | . | TRBV27 | few | CASSQGAELTGNTIYF | TGTGCCAGCAGCCAAGGGGCCGAACTTACTGGAAACACCATATATTTT
TRBJ1-6 | . | TRBV12-3/TRBV12-4 | few | CASSLWDKNSPLHF | TGTGCCAGCAGTTTGTGGGACAAAAATTCACCCCTCCACTTT
TRBJ1-2 | . | TRBV10-3 | few | CAISAQLHGYTF | TGTGCCATCAGTGCCCAGTTGCATGGCTACACCTTC
TRBJ2-2 | . | TRBV6-5 | . | CASSYSLWAAGELFF | TGTGCCAGCAGTTACTCGCTCTGGGCGGCCGGGGAGCTGTTTTTT
TRBJ2-1 | . | TRBV5-1 | few | CASSFPRTPWEQFF | TGCGCCAGCAGCTTTCCAAGGACCCCTTGGGAGCAGTTCTTC
TRBJ2-7 | . | TRBV5-1 | . | CASSLVGRGATIYEQYF | TGCGCCAGCAGCTTGGTCGGACGGGGGGCGACAATCTACGAGCAGTACTTC
TRBJ1-4 | . | TRBV5-1 | few | CASSLAGVTDEKLFF | TGCGCCAGCAGCTTGGCCGGGGTGACGGATGAAAAACTGTTTTTT
TRBJ2-1 | . | TRBV18 | many | CASSPGGGNEQFF | TGTGCCAGCTCACCGGGGGGCGGGAATGAGCAGTTCTTC
TRBJ2-4 | . | TRBV6-1 | few | CASSEWDSRGNIQYF | TGTGCCAGCAGTGAATGGGACTCCCGGGGAAACATTCAGTACTTC
TRBJ1-2 | . | TRBV6-6 | . | CASSAPDGGYTF | TGTGCCAGCAGTGCACCGGACGGGGGCTACACCTTC
TRBJ2-7 | . | TRBV18 | few | CASSPDSGSYEQYF | TGTGCCAGCTCACCGGACAGTGGCTCCTACGAGCAGTACTTC
TRBJ1-1 | . | TRBV12-3/TRBV12-4 | . | CASSFLGATEAFF | TGTGCCAGCAGTTTTTTAGGGGCGACTGAAGCTTTCTTT
TRBJ1-5 | . | TRBV29-1 | . | CSVSPGAGPQPQHF | TGCAGCGTTAGCCCAGGGGCTGGTCCCCAGCCCCAGCATTTT
TRBJ2-3 | . | TRBV2 | many | CASSEAAVWDTQYF | TGTGCCAGCAGTGAAGCCGCAGTATGGGATACGCAGTATTTT
TRBJ1-1 | . | TRBV7-3 | . | CASSSSGAEAFF | TGTGCCAGCAGCTCCTCGGGGGCTGAAGCTTTCTTT
TRBJ1-1 | TRBD1 | TRBV7-8 | few | CASSLETPGGAFF | TGTGCCAGCAGCTTAGAGACCCCAGGGGGAGCTTTCTTT